This T cell receptor (beta chain) was profiled in a study of early T cells in non-severe SARS-CoV-2 infection. Study-level information: The authors sequenced bulk RNA from unsorted whole blood, leaving chains unpaired.

The CDR3 spans 12 residues. Per the germline V gene, CDR1 is SGHTA and CDR2 is FQGNSA. V was trimmed by 5 bases and J by 10 bases, leaving 9 bases between them. Separate cDNA molecules each had unique molecular identifiers attached to them. TCRdb itself ran the 5' RACE reads through MiXCR, one entry per CDR3 protein. The repertoire holds fewer than 55,000 distinct CDR3 sequences, with approximately 10% as singletons. Sample: whole blood. V gene TRBV7-2 combines with J gene TRBJ1-6; D not resolved. This receptor was identified in an adult who was a healthcare worker with PCR-confirmed SARS-CoV-2 infection or an uninfected control (not recorded which). The CDR3 loop is CASSPDASPLHF. CDR3 bases: TGTGCCAGCAGCCCAGACGCCTCACCCCTCCACTTT.